This T cell receptor (beta chain) appears in the sequencing data of a study of cytomegalovirus exposure and HLA in healthy donors (dated by TCRdb to about 2017). Regarding the research as a whole: A later analysis indicated that the 95 to 150 validation repertoires were generated on the platform also employed for the 700 or so repertoires of the first cohort. The aim of the study was to test whether cataloging public T cell receptors could identify signatures of past pathogen exposure. Besides the first cohort of under 700 subjects, a separate validation cohort made up of 90 to 150 different subjects was used. To predict cytomegalovirus infection status, the study combined high-throughput TCR immunosequencing, statistical association of individual TCRs with disease status, and machine learning. The study at large found these results: While some public TCRs were present in many individuals, most TCR sequences turned up only very rarely across donors. It was suggested by the authors that the approach could potentially be generalized to other disease states and immunological phenotypes. In the study, around 150 TCR beta chains were listed as associated with cytomegalovirus. The classifier was reported to diagnose cytomegalovirus status with high specificity and sensitivity in both the original and validation cohorts. In a later analysis, TCRs clustered in the first cohort were found to also tend to co-occur in the roughly 120 validation repertoires, with approximately 94% of cluster scores above 0. In vitro tests confirmed that a few of the cytomegalovirus-associated TCR beta chains recognize cytomegalovirus antigens. A later analysis lacked HLA typing for the validation cohort, so it scored co-occurrence in that cohort across all 120 repertoires.

The donors belonged to the validation cohort of around 110 subjects, which was separate from the approximately 700-subject first cohort. In its sample, this clone was seen many times. This clone's antigen is unknown. Base qualities are not provided; no much larger clone lies one nucleotide away. From the cysteine through the phenylalanine, the CDR3 covers 14 amino acids. Only the CDR3 DNA is retained, 42 bases long and in frame from the first base. CDR1 and CDR2 (LNHDA, SQIVND) derive from the germline V gene (reference sequence). V is pared back by 3 bases and J by 1 base, with 10 bases lying between the germline termini. The library was obtained by the immunoSEQ multiplex PCR assay. Under the source paper's analysis protocol: A statistical classification framework was developed to diagnose cytomegalovirus status using the catalog of TCR beta chain sequences. Held by TCRdb, this immuneACCESS table contains in-frame sequences only and omits some clones. Under half of the omission traces to an unresolved V gene where checked; the cause of the rest is unknown. V, J and clone size were drawn from that table, and D and trimming were deduced from the DNA. The sample contains under 250,000 clones, approximately 87% of them found a single time. 4.5% to 7% of the sample goes to the ten largest clones.

This TCR came from a woman younger than 30 in good health and CMV-seronegative. Sequenced sample: PBMCs. The chain uses TRBV19 and TRBJ2-7; matching of 6 bases hints at TRBD1 as the D gene. The CDR3 reads CASSIRQESYEQYF. The DNA is TGTGCCAGTAGTATTAGACAGGAATCCTACGAGCAGTACTTC.